This T cell receptor (beta chain) was identified during a study of cytomegalovirus exposure and HLA in healthy donors. Study-wide findings and caveats: Presence/absence analysis assumed near-uniform sequencing depth across donors. In a later analysis, a missense DCLRE1C variant was linked to TCR beta V- and J-gene trimming. Among TCR beta chains of equal frequency, HLA-associated ones were more clonally expanded in a later analysis.

As for this clone: Antigen specificity is unknown.

Trimming cost V 5 bases and J 5 bases; bases outside gene matches: 11. This CDR3 spans 15 amino acids. The germline V gene encodes CDR1 SEHNR and CDR2 FQNEAQ (reference sequence). PCR employed 60 Vbeta and 13 Jbeta primers. The assay was immunoSEQ multiplex PCR, and TCRdb's table has in-frame clones only and misses some. The table records some 160,000 clones, 82% of them present only once. At collection, donors were nominally healthy, but unrecorded immune exposures were probable. V gene TRBV7-9 combines with J gene TRBJ2-7; 8 bases align to TRBD2. The source of this sequence is a male donor in good health and CMV-seropositive. Input material: PBMCs. The CDR3 DNA is TGTGCCAGCAGCCACTCTGGGACTAGATTCAACGAGCAGTACTTC. This sequence encodes CASSHSGTRFNEQYF.